These 10 T cell receptor beta chains originate from one sample sequenced in a study of shared clonotypes between healthy human individuals (TCRdb year 2020). Library method: the immunoSEQ multiplex PCR assay. In its TCRdb copy, this immuneACCESS table keeps in-frame sequences only and misses some clones. Where compared with another copy, unresolved V genes explain less than half of these, and the others have no known cause. Here the sample has 1,400,000 or so clones; approximately 98.5% occur a single time. The ten largest make up 0.3% to 0.45% of the sample. The sample comprised naive CD4+ T cells sorted from blood. In the paper's terms, the cell subset or site label means: CD45RA+ positively selected. All receptors come from a man aged 30 to 39 in good health.

The gene calls are TRBV5-8 and TRBJ2-7; D might be TRBD2 (5 bases). In germline, CDR1 is SGHTS, CDR2 YDEGEE. V gave up 9 bases and J gave up 5 bases, with 24 bases separating them. The CDR3 runs to 15 residues. This CDR3 is CATGTKVRGLDEQYF. The CDR3 DNA follows: TGTGCCACGGGAACTAAGGTCAGAGGCCTCGACGAGCAGTACTTC.

CDR3 amino acids: CASRHQSTDTQYF. The CDR3 nucleotides read TGTGCCAGCAGGCACCAGAGCACAGATACGCAGTATTTT. J is TRBJ2-3 and V is TRBV11-2; no clear D gene. Trimming stripped 6 bases from V and 0 bases from J, with 7 bases between. The V gene's germline CDR1 is SGHAT and CDR2 FQNNGV. This CDR3 spans 13 amino acids.

The rearrangement joins TRBV5-4 to TRBJ2-6; the D is unclear. V gave up 5 bases and J gave up 4 bases, with 7 bases separating them. The CDR3 spans 13 residues. Germline V lookup: CDR1 SGHNT, CDR2 YYREEE (reference sequence). This CDR3 reads CASRSGGANVLTF. The CDR3 nucleotides read TGTGCCAGCAGGTCAGGCGGGGCCAACGTCCTGACTTTC.

This chain uses TRBV11-2 with TRBJ1-3, with a tentative D call TRBD1 (5 bases). CDR1 and CDR2 (germline): SGHAT, FQNNGV. V was cut by 4 bases and J by 4 bases, with 17 bases left in between. The CDR3 has 16 amino acids. The CDR3 reads CASSSLVGGPGNTIYF. DNA for the CDR3: TGTGCCAGCAGCTCCCTCGTGGGGGGACCGGGAAACACCATATATTTT.

This clone was seen just once. The V call is TRBV5-1, the J call TRBJ2-3, with D unresolved. Between the trimmed V and J ends, which lost 0 bases and 2 bases, there was a span of 10 bases. Germline lookup yields CDR1 SGHRS and CDR2 YFSETQ. The length of the CDR3 is 15 residues. The CDR3: CASSLDSRITDTQYF. Here the CDR3 DNA reads TGCGCCAGCAGCTTGGACTCCCGGATCACAGATACGCAGTATTTT.

The J gene is TRBJ2-3, the V gene TRBV5-1, with 11 bases aligning to TRBD1. The V and J ends lost 0 bases and 2 bases, in that order; junction bases with no gene match: 5. CDR3 length equals 17 residues. Per germline, CDR1 SGHRS and CDR2 YFSETQ. The CDR3 spells CASSLGRTGGLTDTQYF. The CDR3, as DNA: TGCGCCAGCAGCTTGGGTAGGACAGGGGGCCTCACAGATACGCAGTATTTT.

This clone was picked up one time. The junction does not match germline at one end; this may be a read error. The rearrangement joins TRBV20-1 to TRBJ2-1; 9 bases match TRBD1. CDR1 is DFQATT, CDR2 SNEGSKA, per germline (reference sequence). The CDR3 runs to 11 residues. The CDR3 spells CSAAPGQGVVF. The CDR3 coding sequence is TGCAGTGCTGCCCCGGGACAGGGAGTTGTCTTC.

The rearrangement links TRBV5-4 to TRBJ2-3, with D hard to call. Deletions cut 3 bases from V and 7 bases from J, with 18 bases between. Germline V gene data show CDR1 as SGHNT and CDR2 as YYREEE (reference sequence). The CDR3 contains 15 residues. CDR3: CASSSLGAADNTQYF. The CDR3 DNA sequence: TGTGCCAGCAGCTCCCTCGGTGCGGCCGATAATACGCAGTATTTT.

V gene TRBV18 combines with J gene TRBJ2-7; D is unclear. CDR1 and CDR2 from the germline V gene are KGHSH and LQKENI. Deletions cut 5 bases from V and 6 bases from J, with 14 bases between. The CDR3 is 13 amino acids. CDR3 DNA: TGTGCCAGCTCAGCCTCCTACTGGGGCGAGCAGTACTTC. This gives the protein CASSASYWGEQYF.

The chain recombines TRBV18 with TRBJ2-7; unclear D gene. The CDR3 has 14 amino acids. Germline V gene lookup returns CDR1 KGHSH and CDR2 LQKENI. Trimming shortened V by 2 bases and J by 5 bases, and 13 bases separated the two germline ends. CDR3: CASSPRSGINEQYF. The DNA of the CDR3 is TGTGCCAGCTCACCAAGGTCTGGGATCAACGAGCAGTACTTC.